This T cell receptor (beta chain) comes out of a study of blood T cell repertoires in COVID-19. In the authors' methods: From reference gene primer amplification, estimates of nucleated cell counts were derived. Produced via immunoSEQ multiplex PCR; TCRdb's table is partial and in-frame only. V, J and clone size derive from that table, while D and trimming were established from the DNA sequence. The repertoire has around 200,000 clones, roughly nine tenths of them found once; the top ten carry just over 2.5%. CDR1 is MNHEY, CDR2 SVGAGI, per germline. The CDR3 length is 15 residues. V shed 2 bases and J 8 bases; nucleotides not matched to a gene: 5.

Material for sequencing was PBMCs or T cells enriched from blood (not recorded which). The chain combines TRBV6-5 with TRBJ2-1; 11 positions agree with TRBD1. The clonotype originates from a woman younger than 45 who had recovered from COVID-19. CDR3 in amino acids: CASSYRTGGGYEQFF. As DNA, the CDR3 is TGTGCCAGCAGTTACAGGACAGGGGGCGGGTATGAGCAGTTCTTC.